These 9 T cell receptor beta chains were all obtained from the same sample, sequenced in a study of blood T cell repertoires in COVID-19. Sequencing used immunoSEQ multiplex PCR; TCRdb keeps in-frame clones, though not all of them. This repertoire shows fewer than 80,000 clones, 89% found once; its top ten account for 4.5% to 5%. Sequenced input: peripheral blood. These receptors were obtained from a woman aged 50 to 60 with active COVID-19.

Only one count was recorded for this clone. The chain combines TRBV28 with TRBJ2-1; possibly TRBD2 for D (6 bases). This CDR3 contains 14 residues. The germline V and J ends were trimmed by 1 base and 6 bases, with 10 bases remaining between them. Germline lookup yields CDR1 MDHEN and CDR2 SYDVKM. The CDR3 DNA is TGTGCCAGCAGTTTATTGAGCGGGCTCAATGAGCAGTTCTTC. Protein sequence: CASSLLSGLNEQFF.

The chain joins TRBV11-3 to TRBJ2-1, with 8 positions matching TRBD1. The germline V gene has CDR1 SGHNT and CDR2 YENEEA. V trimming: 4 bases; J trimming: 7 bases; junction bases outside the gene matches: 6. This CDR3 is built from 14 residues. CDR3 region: CASSSPDRANEQFF. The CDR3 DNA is TGTGCCAGCAGCTCCCCGGACAGGGCGAATGAGCAGTTCTTC.

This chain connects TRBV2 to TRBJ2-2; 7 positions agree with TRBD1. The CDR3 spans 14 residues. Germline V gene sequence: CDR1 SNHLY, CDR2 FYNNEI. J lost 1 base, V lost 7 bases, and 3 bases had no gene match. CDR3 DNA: TGTGCCAGCAAGGGACAGAGGAACACCGGGGAGCTGTTTTTT. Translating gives CASKGQRNTGELFF.

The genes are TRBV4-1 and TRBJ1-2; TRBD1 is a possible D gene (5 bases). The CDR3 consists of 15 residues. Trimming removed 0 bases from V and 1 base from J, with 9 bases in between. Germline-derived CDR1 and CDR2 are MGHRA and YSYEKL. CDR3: CASSQEQQVNYGYTF. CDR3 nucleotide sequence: TGCGCCAGCAGCCAAGAACAACAGGTTAACTATGGCTACACCTTC.

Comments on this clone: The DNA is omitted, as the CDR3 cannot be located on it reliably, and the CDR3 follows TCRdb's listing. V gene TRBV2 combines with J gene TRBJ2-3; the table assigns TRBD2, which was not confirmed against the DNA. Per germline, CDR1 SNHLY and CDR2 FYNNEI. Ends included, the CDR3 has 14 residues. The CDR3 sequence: CARTGTTYRCRQYF.

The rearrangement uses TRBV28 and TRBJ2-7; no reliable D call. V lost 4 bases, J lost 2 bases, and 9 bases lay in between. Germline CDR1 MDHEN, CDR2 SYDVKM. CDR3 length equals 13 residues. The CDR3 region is CASSYELTYEQYF. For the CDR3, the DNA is TGTGCCAGCAGTTATGAACTTACCTACGAGCAGTACTTC.

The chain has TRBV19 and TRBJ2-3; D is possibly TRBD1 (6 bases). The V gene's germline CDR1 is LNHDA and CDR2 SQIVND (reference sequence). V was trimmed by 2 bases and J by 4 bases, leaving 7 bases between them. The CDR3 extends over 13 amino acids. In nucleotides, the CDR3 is TGTGCCAGTAGTATAAGGGGGTCAGATACGCAGTATTTT. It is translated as CASSIRGSDTQYF.

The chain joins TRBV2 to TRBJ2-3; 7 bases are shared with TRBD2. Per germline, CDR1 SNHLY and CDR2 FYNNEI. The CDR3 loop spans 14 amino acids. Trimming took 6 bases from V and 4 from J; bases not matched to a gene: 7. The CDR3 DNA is TGTGCCAGCAGGGATCGGGAGGCCGCAGATACGCAGTATTTT. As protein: CASRDREAADTQYF.

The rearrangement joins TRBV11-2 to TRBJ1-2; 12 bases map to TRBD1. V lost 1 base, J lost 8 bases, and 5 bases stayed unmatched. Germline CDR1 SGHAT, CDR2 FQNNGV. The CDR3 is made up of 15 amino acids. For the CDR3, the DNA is TGTGCCAGCAGCTTAGTGGGACAGGGGGCGAGGGGCTACACCTTC. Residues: CASSLVGQGARGYTF.